Below are 28 T cell receptor beta chains sequenced from a single sample in a study of identifying expanded T cells in peripheral blood. Repertoires were generated with immunoSEQ multiplex PCR, while TCRdb's copy carries only in-frame clones and drops some. This sample has 50,000 to 65,000 clones, with around 81% found just once. Sample: blood. The receptors come from a person between 18 and 75 years old in good health.

This clone was seen just once. The chain uses TRBV5-1 and TRBJ2-1, with 10 bases lining up with TRBD2. The length of the CDR3 is 16 residues. CDR1 and CDR2 (germline): SGHRS, YFSETQ. After removal of 4 bases from V and 7 bases from J, the junction contained 11 bases not matched to a gene. This CDR3 is CASSAILAGSINEQFF. In DNA, the CDR3 is TGCGCCAGCAGCGCTATACTAGCGGGGTCTATAAATGAGCAGTTCTTC.

The table lists this clone with a few counts. For the CDR3, the DNA is TGCAGCGCAAGGGACGTTGATAGCAATCAGCCCCAGCATTTT. It codes for CSARDVDSNQPQHF. V is TRBV29-1 and J is TRBJ1-5; D perhaps matches TRBD1 (5 bases). CDR3 length: 14 residues. Germline-derived CDR1 and CDR2 are SQVTM and ANQGSEA. V was clipped by 7 bases and J by 0 bases, with 13 bases between them.

CDR3 nucleotides: TGTGCCAGCAGCCAGCATCCCCCGGCCAGGGCGAATCAGCCCCAGCATTTT. Protein sequence: CASSQHPPARANQPQHF. The V call is TRBV7-2, the J call TRBJ1-5, with a weak D call TRBD1 (5 bases). The germline CDR1 and CDR2 sequences are SGHTA and FQGNSA. The CDR3 length is 17 residues. V gave up 5 bases and J gave up 4 bases, with 21 bases separating them.

V and J are TRBV4-2 and TRBJ1-6, with D hard to call. The V gene lost 0 bases and the J gene lost 7 bases, with 7 bases spanning the gap. The CDR3 is 14 residues long. Looked up from germline, CDR1 is LGHNA and CDR2 is YNFKEQ. The CDR3: CASSQDRQNSPLHF. The DNA of the CDR3 is TGTGCCAGCAGCCAAGACAGGCAAAATTCACCCCTCCACTTT.

The rearrangement joins TRBV10-3 to TRBJ2-1; TRBD1 is a possible D gene (5 bases). This CDR3 region has 14 residues. V lost 0 bases and J 6 bases, leaving 9 bases between the germline ends. CDR1 is ENHRY, CDR2 SYGVKD, per germline. The CDR3 loop reads CAISESFTGNEQFF. As DNA, the CDR3 is TGTGCCATCAGTGAGTCCTTCACAGGCAATGAGCAGTTCTTC.

J is TRBJ1-1 and V is TRBV5-1; no clear D gene. The CDR3 runs 13 residues. With 0 bases removed from V and 5 bases from J, the gap between germline ends came to 8 bases. Germline V lookup: CDR1 SGHRS, CDR2 YFSETQ. The CDR3 nucleotides are TGCGCCAGCAGCTTGGAGGTTAGAACTGAAGCTTTCTTT. Residues: CASSLEVRTEAFF.

This clone appeared many times. The rearrangement links TRBV6-1 to TRBJ1-6; D is undetermined. The germline V and J ends were trimmed by 4 bases and 9 bases, with 7 bases remaining between them. CDR3 length: 12 residues. Germline V CDR1 and CDR2: MNHNS, SASEGT. This chain's CDR3 is CASSATGSPLHF. The CDR3 DNA reads as TGTGCCAGCAGTGCGACTGGTTCACCCCTCCACTTT.

This rearrangement joins TRBV30 to TRBJ2-5; D is unclear. V lost 4 bases and J 7 bases, leaving 13 bases between the germline ends. This CDR3 region has 12 residues. From germline, CDR1 is GTSNPN and CDR2 SVGIG (reference sequence). The CDR3 nucleotides are TGTGCCTGGAAGTTTGATGAAGGGACCCAGTACTTC. Protein sequence: CAWKFDEGTQYF.

V and J are TRBV9 and TRBJ2-3; D tentatively fits TRBD1 or TRBD2 (5 bases each). The V gene lost 4 bases and the J gene lost 4 bases, with 13 bases spanning the gap. Germline assignment: CDR1 SGDLS and CDR2 YYNGEE. The CDR3 length is 14 residues. The CDR3 region has the DNA TGTGCCAGCAGCCCCCGGGGCCCCTCAGATACGCAGTATTTT. Its translation is CASSPRGPSDTQYF.

The chain combines TRBV9 with TRBJ2-1, with 11 bases lining up with TRBD2. This CDR3 is built from 16 residues. Germline CDR1 and CDR2: SGDLS and YYNGEE. Germline trimming cut 3 bases from V and 5 bases from J; bases unmatched to any gene: 7. CDR3 amino acids: CASSARVAGGNNEQFF. In DNA form, the CDR3 reads TGTGCCAGCAGCGCCCGGGTAGCGGGGGGGAACAATGAGCAGTTCTTC.

The gene calls are TRBV6-6 and TRBJ1-2; the D gene is possibly TRBD1 (6 bases). Germline V gene sequence: CDR1 MNHNY, CDR2 SVGAGI (reference sequence). CDR3 length equals 14 residues. Trimming removed 4 bases at V and 2 bases at J, with 11 bases between. The CDR3 region has the DNA TGTGCCAGCAGTTCCAATCAGGGGAACTATGGCTACACCTTC. It encodes CASSSNQGNYGYTF.

This clone was seen only a few times. The chain recombines TRBV14 with TRBJ1-1; D remains ambiguous. The germline CDR1 and CDR2 sequences are SGHDN and FVKESK. Trimming took 4 bases from V and 1 from J, leaving 4 bases between them. CDR3 length equals 12 residues. In nucleotides, the CDR3 is TGTGCCAGCAGCCGGGAGAACACTGAAGCTTTCTTT. It encodes CASSRENTEAFF.

The V call is TRBV7-9, the J call TRBJ1-1; 9 nucleotides match TRBD1. Germline V gene sequence: CDR1 SEHNR, CDR2 FQNEAQ (reference sequence). Germline trimming cut 6 bases from V and 5 bases from J; bases unmatched to any gene: 4. The CDR3 spans 13 residues. The DNA for the CDR3 is TGTGCCAGCAGATCACAGGGGGCAACTGAAGCTTTCTTT. Its protein product is CASRSQGATEAFF.

This chain uses TRBV29-1 with TRBJ2-1; D is perhaps TRBD1 or TRBD2 (5 bases each). The CDR3 sequence is 15 residues long. V lost 4 bases, J lost 0 bases, and 13 bases lay in between. Germline loops: CDR1 SQVTM, CDR2 ANQGSEA. The CDR3 loop reads CSVGWDPSSYNEQFF. CDR3 coding DNA: TGCAGCGTTGGATGGGACCCTAGCTCCTACAATGAGCAGTTCTTC.

This chain uses TRBV18 with TRBJ1-1; 7 nucleotides agree with TRBD1. J was trimmed by 1 base and V by 3 bases; bases with no gene match: 2. Germline CDR1 reads KGHSH; CDR2 reads LQKENI. The length of the CDR3 is 14 residues. The CDR3 nucleotides read TGTGCCAGCTCACCCGGACAGGAGAACACTGAAGCTTTCTTT. It codes for CASSPGQENTEAFF. The whole variable domain, remainder taken from reference TRBV18 and TRBJ1-1, is NAGVMQNPRHLVRRRGQEARLRCSPMKGHSHVYWYRQLPEEGLKFMVYLQKENIIDESGMPKERFSAEFPKEGPSILRIQQVVRGDSAAYFCASSPGQENTEAFFGQGTRLTVV.

This clone was seen a single time. This chain connects TRBV7-9 to TRBJ2-7; D might be TRBD2 (5 bases). The CDR3 spans 18 residues. In germline, CDR1 is SEHNR, CDR2 FQNEAQ (reference sequence). Trimming removed 2 bases at V and 7 bases at J, with 27 bases between. The CDR3 region has the DNA TGTGCCAGCAGCTTATATAAGCGGCAGGAGAAAAGCTTATGGGAGCAGTACGTC. It translates to CASSLYKRQEKSLWEQYV.

The genes are TRBV6-1 and TRBJ2-5, with 9 bases lining up with TRBD1. The CDR3 spans 14 residues. J gave up 5 bases and V 5 bases, and 6 bases lay outside the gene matches. Germline lookup yields CDR1 MNHNS and CDR2 SASEGT. In DNA form, the CDR3 reads TGTGCCAGCAGTCTGACAGGGGGGTACGAGACCCAGTACTTC. This codes for CASSLTGGYETQYF.

This clone was recorded only once. The chain carries TRBV9 and TRBJ2-1, with 12 bases identical to TRBD2. The CDR3 extends over 14 amino acids. Germline CDR1 is SGDLS and CDR2 is YYNGEE. J gave up 7 bases and V 4 bases, and 3 bases lay outside the gene matches. Here the CDR3 DNA reads TGTGCCAGCAGCCATACTAGCGGGGGGAATGAGCAGTTCTTC. This codes for CASSHTSGGNEQFF.

This clone appeared a single time. The CDR3 loop is CASSLTGQVSYEQYF. In DNA form, the CDR3 reads TGTGCCAGCAGTTTAACAGGACAGGTCTCCTACGAGCAGTACTTC. V usage is TRBV28 and J usage is TRBJ2-7; 7 bases align to TRBD1. The germline CDR1 and CDR2 sequences are MDHEN and SYDVKM. CDR3 length: 15 residues. The trim removed 2 bases at V and 0 bases at J, leaving 4 bases unmatched.

V gene TRBV28 combines with J gene TRBJ2-5; 8 positions match TRBD1. The CDR3 consists of 16 residues. V was clipped by 1 base and J by 6 bases; unmatched bases: 10. The germline V gene encodes CDR1 MDHEN and CDR2 SYDVKM. The CDR3 sequence: CASSLSTGAGLKTQYF. CDR3 coding DNA: TGTGCCAGCAGTTTATCGACAGGGGCCGGACTAAAGACCCAGTACTTC.

This clone was observed once. This chain connects TRBV6-1 to TRBJ2-7, with a tentative D call TRBD1 (5 bases). This CDR3 has 15 residues. Germline-derived CDR1 and CDR2 are MNHNS and SASEGT. Trimming stripped 5 bases from V and 5 bases from J, with 19 bases between. DNA of the CDR3: TGTGCCAGCAGTCCCTTGGGCAGGGTGGTCCACGAGCAGTACGTC. It translates to CASSPLGRVVHEQYV.

The chain carries TRBV5-4 and TRBJ2-5; D may be TRBD1 (6 bases). Trimming shortened V by 3 bases and J by 2 bases, and 17 bases separated the two germline ends. CDR1 SGHNT and CDR2 YYREEE come from the germline V gene (reference sequence). The CDR3 sequence is 16 residues long. DNA of the CDR3: TGTGCCAGCAGCTCGGTGGGGCAGGGGCTACAAGAGACCCAGTACTTC. It translates to CASSSVGQGLQETQYF.

The genes are TRBV23-1 and TRBJ2-6; 7 bases align to TRBD1. TRBV23-1 falls under the ORF class, with uncertain function. V lost 5 bases and J lost 0; bases outside the gene matches: 13. CDR3 size: 19 residues. CDR3 DNA: TGCGCCAGCAGTATTTCTCAGGACAGGATTCGCTCTGGGGCCAACGTCCTGACTTTC. Amino acids: CASSISQDRIRSGANVLTF.

This sequence joins TRBV19 and TRBJ2-6, with D possibly called TRBD1 or TRBD2 (5 bases each). CDR1 is LNHDA, CDR2 SQIVND, per germline (reference sequence). The CDR3 is 15 residues long. The V gene lost 3 bases and the J gene lost 4 bases, with 10 bases spanning the gap. Written as DNA, the CDR3 is TGTGCCAGTAGTATGTCAGGGAGCGGGGCCAACGTCCTGACTTTC. It yields the protein CASSMSGSGANVLTF.

In its sample, this clone was seen a few times. The rearrangement joins TRBV6-1 to TRBJ1-1; TRBD1 aligns across 7 bases. Germline values: CDR1 MNHNS, CDR2 SASEGT. V was clipped by 11 bases and J by 3 bases; unmatched bases: 6. The CDR3 runs 12 residues. The CDR3 DNA sequence: TGTGCCGTAGGACAGGCGTACACTGAAGCTTTCTTT. Amino acids: CAVGQAYTEAFF.

The chain joins TRBV2 to TRBJ1-3; D not certain. The CDR3 contains 14 residues. Per germline, CDR1 SNHLY and CDR2 FYNNEI. Deletions cut 7 bases from V and 0 bases from J, with 10 bases between. The CDR3, as DNA: TGTGCCAGCATTTCACCCAGCTCTGGAAACACCATATATTTT. Its protein is CASISPSSGNTIYF.

The J gene is TRBJ2-2, the V gene TRBV4-1; either TRBD1 or TRBD2 may supply D (5 bases each). Germline V gene data show CDR1 as MGHRA and CDR2 as YSYEKL. V was shortened by 2 bases and J by 7 bases, with 8 bases between the two germline ends. There are 13 residues in the CDR3. CDR3 region: CASSQRDGGELFF. As DNA, the CDR3 is TGCGCCAGCAGCCAACGGGACGGCGGGGAGCTGTTTTTT.

Of note for this clone: Possible read error: a much larger clone is one base away. This chain connects TRBV5-1 to TRBJ1-1; D call uncertain. The CDR3 has 13 residues. Germline values: CDR1 SGHRS, CDR2 YFSETQ. With 4 bases removed from V and 2 bases from J, the gap between germline ends came to 9 bases. The CDR3 loop reads CASSPNRNTEAFF. The CDR3 DNA is TGCGCCAGCAGCCCAAACAGAAACACTGAAGCTTTCTTT.